This T cell receptor beta chain was obtained from a study of shared clonotypes between healthy human individuals. Findings of the study overall: Some clonotypes were shared by all four sorted-subset donors, while others were not shared. The non-shared ones had lower generation probabilities than the shared ones.

Remarks on this clone: The antigen is not known.

Per the germline V gene, CDR1 is SGHDN and CDR2 is FVKESK. This CDR3 contains 14 residues. Trimming shortened V by 0 bases and J by 8 bases, and 11 bases separated the two germline ends. TCRdb's table, derived via immunoSEQ multiplex PCR, lists solely in-frame clones and lacks some. The sample consists of some 2,000,000 clones, over 85% of them appearing once. Terminally differentiated effector memory CD45RA+ cells were excluded from the naive CD8 cells, which were CD45RO-negative and positively selected for CCR7. Each of the donors was a healthy adult who was HIV-negative and had not had a recent acute infection or vaccination.

Sequenced sample: naive CD8+ T cells sorted from blood. This TCR derives from a man younger than 35 in good health. The rearrangement joins TRBV14 to TRBJ2-1; either TRBD1 or TRBD2 may supply D (5 bases each). CDR3 protein: CASSQDGGIDEQFF. As DNA, the CDR3 is TGTGCCAGCAGCCAAGATGGGGGTATAGATGAGCAGTTCTTC.